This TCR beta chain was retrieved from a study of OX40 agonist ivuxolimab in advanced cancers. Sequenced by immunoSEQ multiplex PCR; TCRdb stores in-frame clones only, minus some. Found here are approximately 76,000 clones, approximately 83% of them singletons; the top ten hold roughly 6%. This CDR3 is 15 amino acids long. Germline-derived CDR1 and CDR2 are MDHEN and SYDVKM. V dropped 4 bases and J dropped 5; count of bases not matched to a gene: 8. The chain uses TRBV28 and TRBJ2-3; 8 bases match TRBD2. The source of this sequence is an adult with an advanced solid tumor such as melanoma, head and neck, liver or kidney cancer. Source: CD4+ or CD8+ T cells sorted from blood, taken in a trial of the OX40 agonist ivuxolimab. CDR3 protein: CASSSSGRAVDTQYF. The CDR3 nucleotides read TGTGCCAGCAGTTCATCCGGGAGGGCGGTAGATACGCAGTATTTT.